This entry is about one T cell receptor beta chain. Its target is unknown. CDR3 length: 13 residues. V lost 2 bases to trimming and J lost 6 bases, with 7 bases between them. Germline CDR1 is ENHRY and CDR2 is SYGVKD. This sample was taken from a study of T cells after yellow fever vaccination. Overall study findings and caveats: Shared CD4/CD8 clonotypes were a small share, likely from convergent recombination. FACS-sorted repertoires could harbor abundant contaminating bulk-population clonotypes. Reappearance after the booster was seen for most primary-vaccination clones, at roughly 96% CD4 and around 90% CD8.

By 5'RACE template switching, TCR cDNA was produced, with a universal primer site and UMIs added in the process. Via MiXCR, TCRdb re-called the 5' RACE reads, giving one row per CDR3 protein. Of about 340,000 distinct CDR3 sequences in the sample, around 12% were seen once. The sample consisted of CD4+ T cells sorted from PBMCs, taken 15 days after the yellow fever booster vaccination. This clonotype was sampled from a man younger than 35 who received the YFV17D yellow fever vaccine. The chain has TRBV10-3 and TRBJ2-2; no definite D call. Here the CDR3 reads CAISELGPGELFF. The DNA for the CDR3 is TGTGCCATCAGTGAGCTGGGTCCCGGGGAGCTGTTTTTT.